What follows is one T cell receptor (beta chain) and its context. Its antigen is still unknown. These data are taken from a study of OX40 agonist ivuxolimab in advanced cancers. Study-level background: Participants could have had prior anti-PD-1, anti-PD-L1 or anti-CTLA-4 therapy, and more than 35% had some. Whole-study findings and limits: Several nonresponders also turned out to have low normalized T-cell clonal expansion.

Germline assignment: CDR1 MNHEY and CDR2 SMNVEV (reference sequence). CDR3 length equals 13 residues. V was clipped by 4 bases and J by 2 bases, with 8 bases between them. Assay: immunoSEQ multiplex PCR; the TCRdb copy retains only in-frame clones and omits some. The table shows around 20,000 clones, with approximately 84% occurring only once. This clonotype was obtained from an adult with an advanced solid tumor such as melanoma, head and neck, liver or kidney cancer. This chain connects TRBV27 to TRBJ1-2, with D perhaps matching TRBD1 (6 bases). Sequencing was performed on CD4+ or CD8+ T cells sorted from blood, taken in a trial of the OX40 agonist ivuxolimab. CDR3 sequence: CASSSQGNYGYTF. Here the CDR3 DNA reads TGTGCCAGCAGTTCCCAGGGGAACTATGGCTACACCTTC.